A selection of T cell receptor beta chains follows, all from one sample in a study of cytomegalovirus exposure and HLA in healthy donors. Data came from immunoSEQ multiplex PCR; TCRdb stores just in-frame clones and leaves some out. The table lists 200,000 to 250,000 clones, less than 85% of them singletons. What was sequenced was PBMCs. All receptors come from a man younger than 35 in good health and CMV-seronegative. The CDR3 runs from the conserved cysteine through the conserved F or W. A D gene is named only where the DNA matches it firmly. Expanded clones are given a class, and other clones once, few, many or no size at all.

.	TRBJ2-1	once	TRBV9	TGTGCCAGCACTCCGGGGGAACAGTTCTTC	CASTPGEQFF
TRBD1	TRBJ1-5	.	TRBV28	TGTGCCAGCTGCGGACAGGGACATCAGCCCCAGCATTTT	CASCGQGHQPQHF
.	TRBJ1-1	.	TRBV6-1	TGTGCCAGCAGTGTAAGTCGGGGAACGATTAACACTGAAGCTTTCTTT	CASSVSRGTINTEAFF
.	TRBJ2-1	.	TRBV9	TGTGCCAGCAGCGAGAGTGGGAGTGTAAGGAATGAGCAGTTCTTC	CASSESGSVRNEQFF
TRBD1	TRBJ1-2	.	TRBV18	TGTGCCAGCTCATCAGGGACAGCCTATGGCTACACCTTC	CASSSGTAYGYTF
TRBD1	TRBJ2-7	.	TRBV5-1	TGCGCCAGCAGCGTGGGACAGGGGGGCTACGAGCAGTACTTC	CASSVGQGGYEQYF
.	TRBJ2-7	.	TRBV18	TGTGCCAGCTCACCAGGGCACGAGCAGTACTTC	CASSPGHEQYF
TRBD2	TRBJ2-7	once	TRBV10-3	TGTGCCATCAGTGGGGCTAGCGGTTCCTACGAGCAGTACTTC	CAISGASGSYEQYF
.	TRBJ2-2	once	TRBV7-8	TGTGCCAGCAGCTTCAAAACCGGGGAGCTGTTTTTT	CASSFKTGELFF
.	TRBJ1-1	.	TRBV7-3	TGTGCCAGCAGCTACCGTGGAGGGGACACTGAAGCTTTCTTT	CASSYRGGDTEAFF
TRBD2	TRBJ2-1	.	TRBV11-2	TGTGCCAGCAGCCCGAGCGGGAGGGCCGGGAATGAGCAGTTCTTC	CASSPSGRAGNEQFF
TRBD2	TRBJ2-5	.	TRBV6-1	TGTGCCAGCAGTGAAGTAGGGCTAGCGGGCCTGTTTACTCAAGAGACCCAGTACTTC	CASSEVGLAGLFTQETQYF
TRBD1	TRBJ1-2	.	TRBV2	TGTGCCAGCAGCGTTGGGGGGACAGGGATGCTTGGCTACACCTTC	CASSVGGTGMLGYTF
TRBD2	TRBJ2-7	.	TRBV7-6	TGTGCCAGCAGCTTAGTGTCTAGCGGGATCAACGAGCAGTACTTC	CASSLVSSGINEQYF
TRBD1	TRBJ2-1	.	TRBV5-4	TGTGCCAGCAGCCGGGGACAGGGGCTACCCTACAATGAGCAGTTCTTC	CASSRGQGLPYNEQFF
.	TRBJ1-1	.	TRBV6-5	TGTGCCAGCAGTTCTCGTGGACTCGGTGAAGCTTTCTTT	CASSSRGLGEAFF
.	TRBJ2-1	.	TRBV9	TGTGCCAGCAGCCCATCCCGAGGTGAGCAGTTCTTC	CASSPSRGEQFF
.	TRBJ2-5	.	TRBV30	TGTGCCTGGGGGCCAGAGACCCAGTACTTC	CAWGPETQYF
.	TRBJ2-1	.	TRBV9	TGTGCCAGCAGCCCCCGGGGAGCGGGCGATGAGCAGTTCTTC	CASSPRGAGDEQFF
TRBD2	TRBJ2-5	.	TRBV7-9	TGTGCCAGCAGCTTTGGGGGACTAGCGGGAGATCCAGAGACCCAGTACTTC	CASSFGGLAGDPETQYF
TRBD1	TRBJ1-1	.	TRBV2	TGTGCCAGGGGACAGGGGGTCGGGAACACTGAAGCTTTCTTT	CARGQGVGNTEAFF
TRBD1	TRBJ2-2	.	TRBV27	TGTGCCAGCAGTTCCCGGGACAGGGTTACCGGGGAGCTGTTTTTT	CASSSRDRVTGELFF
TRBD2	TRBJ2-1	.	TRBV15	TGTGCCACCAGCAGAGATTGGGGGGCGGGAGGAGTCTCTAATGAGCAGTTCTTC	CATSRDWGAGGVSNEQFF
.	TRBJ1-2	.	TRBV7-2	TGTGCCAGCAGCTTATATCAGGGGCGCCCGGAGGGCTACACCTTC	CASSLYQGRPEGYTF
.	TRBJ2-5	.	TRBV11-3	TGTGCCAGCAGCTTAGGTCACGGGAGTGGGACCCAGTACTTC	CASSLGHGSGTQYF
.	TRBJ2-1	.	TRBV2	TGTGCCAGCAGTTCTACAGGGAATGAGCAGTTCTTC	CASSSTGNEQFF
.	TRBJ1-1	.	TRBV6-1	TGTGCCAGCACCAAAGAGCAACGCGCTGAAGCTTTCTTT	CASTKEQRAEAFF
TRBD1	TRBJ2-2	.	TRBV5-4	TGTGCCAGCAGCTTGGTTGGGACAGCGAAAAACACCGGGGAGCTGTTTTTT	CASSLVGTAKNTGELFF
.	TRBJ1-6	few	TRBV6-6	TGTGCCAGCAGTTCTGGAACGGGTTCACCCCTCCACTTT	CASSSGTGSPLHF
.	TRBJ1-2	few	TRBV4-1	TGCGCCAGCAGCCAAGGGGCAGTCTATGGCTACACCTTC	CASSQGAVYGYTF
.	TRBJ2-1	once	TRBV5-1	TGCGCCAGCAGCTTAGAGGGAGGGGGACGGAACAATGAGCAGTTCTTC	CASSLEGGGRNNEQFF
TRBD2	TRBJ2-1	few	TRBV9	TGTGCCAGCAGCGTTCTAGCGGGAGATGGGAATGAGCAGTTCTTC	CASSVLAGDGNEQFF
.	TRBJ2-7	.	TRBV21-1	TGTGCCAGCATGGGGGAGGGACTCCCGAGACGGGACTACGAGCAGTACTTC	CASMGEGLPRRDYEQYF
TRBD2	TRBJ2-1	.	TRBV12-5	TGTGCTAGTGGTTTGGGGCCTTTGCGGGAGCCCCTCAATGAGCAGTTCTTC	CASGLGPLREPLNEQFF
TRBD1	TRBJ1-6	.	TRBV25-1	TGTGCCAGCAGTGAATTAGGGGGCGCGGAAAATTCACCCCTCCACTTT	CASSELGGAENSPLHF
TRBD1	TRBJ2-2	.	TRBV10-1	TGCGCCAGCAGTTCAGGGGGCGCTTACGGGGAGCTGTTTTTT	CASSSGGAYGELFF
TRBD1	TRBJ1-1	.	TRBV5-1	TGCGCCAGCAGCTTGGGGACAGGGAGCTGGAACACTGAAGCTTTCTTT	CASSLGTGSWNTEAFF
TRBD2	TRBJ2-5	.	TRBV28	TGTGCCAGCAGTTTTACTGGGGCGACTAGCGGGGCGACCCAGTACTTC	CASSFTGATSGATQYF
.	TRBJ1-3	.	TRBV19	TGTGCCAGTAGCTGGGCCTCTGGAAACACCATATATTTT	CASSWASGNTIYF
.	TRBJ2-2	.	TRBV11-3	TGTGCCAGCAGCTTACGGATAACAGATCTTTGGGACACCGGGGAGCTGTTTTTT	CASSLRITDLWDTGELFF
.	TRBJ2-3	.	TRBV6-6	TGTGCCAGCAGGGACAACGGTTATACGCAGTATTTT	CASRDNGYTQYF
.	TRBJ2-1	few	TRBV19	TGTGCCAGTAGTAGGGGCGTTGACTCCTACAATGAGCAGTTCTTC	CASSRGVDSYNEQFF
.	TRBJ1-1	.	TRBV30	TGTGCCTGGAGTGATCCCGGGAACACTGAAGCTTTCTTT	CAWSDPGNTEAFF
.	TRBJ1-1	once	TRBV29-1	TGCAGCGTTGCGGGGGTAACTGAAGCTTTCTTT	CSVAGVTEAFF
.	TRBJ2-2	.	TRBV7-2	TGTGCCAGCAGCTCGCTAGGAGGTGGGACCGGGGAGCTGTTTTTT	CASSSLGGGTGELFF
TRBD1	TRBJ1-5	.	TRBV9	TGTGCCAGCAGCCGGACAGGAAGCAATCAGCCCCAGCATTTT	CASSRTGSNQPQHF